This entry concerns a single T cell receptor beta chain. Its target is not known. The donors were part of the validation cohort of fewer than 150 subjects. That cohort was separate from the first cohort, which comprised 700 or so subjects. Trimming took 2 bases from V and 8 from J; bases not matched to a gene: 8. Germline-derived CDR1 and CDR2 are SGHAT and FQNNGV. The CDR3 totals 14 residues. The data belong to a study of cytomegalovirus exposure and HLA in healthy donors. Study results and caveats: According to the study, 160 or so TCR beta chains were cytomegalovirus-associated. First-cohort TCR clusters were later found to tend to co-occur in the roughly 130 validation repertoires.

Only in-frame clones appear in the TCRdb table, and some are missing; sequencing was by immunoSEQ multiplex PCR. The sample shows approximately 59,000 clones, 85% to 95% of them seen only once. The sequence came from a man aged 18 to 29 in good health and CMV-seropositive. Sequenced material: PBMCs. The chain uses TRBV11-2 and TRBJ1-2; 7 nucleotides align to TRBD1. CDR3 in DNA: TGTGCCAGCAGCTTACAGTCGACAGGGACCGGCTACACCTTC. It encodes CASSLQSTGTGYTF.